A selection of T cell receptor beta chains follows, all from one sample in a study of CD8+ T cells in alopecia areata. TCRdb's table, derived via immunoSEQ multiplex PCR, lists solely in-frame clones and lacks some. The sample includes 200,000 to 250,000 clones, around 65% of them seen just once. The material sequenced was CD4+ T cells sorted from blood, taken at week 44, from a patient treated with tofacitinib. The receptors here all came from a human donor with alopecia areata. CDR3s include the opening cysteine and the closing phenylalanine or tryptophan. A D gene is named only where the DNA matches it firmly. Clone size appears in some rows only: once, few, many, or a class for an expanded clone.

>TRBJ2-7|NA|TRBD1|TRBV2
CASSRQGPYEQYF
TGTGCCAGCAGTCGACAGGGACCCTACGAGCAGTACTTC
>TRBJ1-6|NA|NA|TRBV30
CAWTPSGWNSPLHF
TGTGCCTGGACCCCTTCTGGGTGGAATTCACCCCTCCACTTT
>TRBJ2-3|NA|TRBD2|TRBV2
CASSSLAGVADTQYF
TGTGCCAGCAGTAGCCTAGCGGGGGTGGCAGATACGCAGTATTTT
>TRBJ1-2|NA|NA|TRBV7-2
CASSLVMLGANGYTF
TGTGCCAGCAGCTTAGTCATGTTGGGGGCGAATGGCTACACCTTC
>TRBJ2-5|NA|NA|TRBV29-1
CSVERQGETQYF
TGCAGCGTTGAAAGGCAGGGGGAGACCCAGTACTTC
>TRBJ1-1|many|NA|TRBV14
CASSPSGNTGPEAFF
TGTGCCAGCAGCCCATCCGGGAATACGGGACCTGAAGCTTTCTTT
>TRBJ2-1|NA|NA|TRBV7-7
CASSYRQSQSQSYNEQFF
TGTGCCAGCAGCTATCGACAGAGCCAATCCCAGTCCTACAATGAGCAGTTCTTC
>TRBJ2-7|few|TRBD1|TRBV29-1
CSVENWGTGLSYEQYF
TGCAGCGTTGAAAACTGGGGGACAGGTCTCTCCTACGAGCAGTACTTC
>TRBJ2-7|NA|NA|TRBV19
CASSIDGAEQYF
TGTGCCAGTAGTATCGACGGGGCCGAGCAGTACTTC
>TRBJ1-5|NA|NA|TRBV30
CAWSVGQLNQPQHF
TGTGCCTGGAGTGTGGGACAACTAAATCAGCCCCAGCATTTT
>TRBJ1-1|NA|NA|TRBV4-3
CASSREVKLNTEAFF
TGCGCCAGCAGCCGAGAAGTAAAACTGAACACTGAAGCTTTCTTT
>TRBJ2-6|NA|NA|TRBV7-3
CASARSGANVLTF
TGTGCCAGCGCCCGCTCTGGGGCCAACGTCCTGACTTTC